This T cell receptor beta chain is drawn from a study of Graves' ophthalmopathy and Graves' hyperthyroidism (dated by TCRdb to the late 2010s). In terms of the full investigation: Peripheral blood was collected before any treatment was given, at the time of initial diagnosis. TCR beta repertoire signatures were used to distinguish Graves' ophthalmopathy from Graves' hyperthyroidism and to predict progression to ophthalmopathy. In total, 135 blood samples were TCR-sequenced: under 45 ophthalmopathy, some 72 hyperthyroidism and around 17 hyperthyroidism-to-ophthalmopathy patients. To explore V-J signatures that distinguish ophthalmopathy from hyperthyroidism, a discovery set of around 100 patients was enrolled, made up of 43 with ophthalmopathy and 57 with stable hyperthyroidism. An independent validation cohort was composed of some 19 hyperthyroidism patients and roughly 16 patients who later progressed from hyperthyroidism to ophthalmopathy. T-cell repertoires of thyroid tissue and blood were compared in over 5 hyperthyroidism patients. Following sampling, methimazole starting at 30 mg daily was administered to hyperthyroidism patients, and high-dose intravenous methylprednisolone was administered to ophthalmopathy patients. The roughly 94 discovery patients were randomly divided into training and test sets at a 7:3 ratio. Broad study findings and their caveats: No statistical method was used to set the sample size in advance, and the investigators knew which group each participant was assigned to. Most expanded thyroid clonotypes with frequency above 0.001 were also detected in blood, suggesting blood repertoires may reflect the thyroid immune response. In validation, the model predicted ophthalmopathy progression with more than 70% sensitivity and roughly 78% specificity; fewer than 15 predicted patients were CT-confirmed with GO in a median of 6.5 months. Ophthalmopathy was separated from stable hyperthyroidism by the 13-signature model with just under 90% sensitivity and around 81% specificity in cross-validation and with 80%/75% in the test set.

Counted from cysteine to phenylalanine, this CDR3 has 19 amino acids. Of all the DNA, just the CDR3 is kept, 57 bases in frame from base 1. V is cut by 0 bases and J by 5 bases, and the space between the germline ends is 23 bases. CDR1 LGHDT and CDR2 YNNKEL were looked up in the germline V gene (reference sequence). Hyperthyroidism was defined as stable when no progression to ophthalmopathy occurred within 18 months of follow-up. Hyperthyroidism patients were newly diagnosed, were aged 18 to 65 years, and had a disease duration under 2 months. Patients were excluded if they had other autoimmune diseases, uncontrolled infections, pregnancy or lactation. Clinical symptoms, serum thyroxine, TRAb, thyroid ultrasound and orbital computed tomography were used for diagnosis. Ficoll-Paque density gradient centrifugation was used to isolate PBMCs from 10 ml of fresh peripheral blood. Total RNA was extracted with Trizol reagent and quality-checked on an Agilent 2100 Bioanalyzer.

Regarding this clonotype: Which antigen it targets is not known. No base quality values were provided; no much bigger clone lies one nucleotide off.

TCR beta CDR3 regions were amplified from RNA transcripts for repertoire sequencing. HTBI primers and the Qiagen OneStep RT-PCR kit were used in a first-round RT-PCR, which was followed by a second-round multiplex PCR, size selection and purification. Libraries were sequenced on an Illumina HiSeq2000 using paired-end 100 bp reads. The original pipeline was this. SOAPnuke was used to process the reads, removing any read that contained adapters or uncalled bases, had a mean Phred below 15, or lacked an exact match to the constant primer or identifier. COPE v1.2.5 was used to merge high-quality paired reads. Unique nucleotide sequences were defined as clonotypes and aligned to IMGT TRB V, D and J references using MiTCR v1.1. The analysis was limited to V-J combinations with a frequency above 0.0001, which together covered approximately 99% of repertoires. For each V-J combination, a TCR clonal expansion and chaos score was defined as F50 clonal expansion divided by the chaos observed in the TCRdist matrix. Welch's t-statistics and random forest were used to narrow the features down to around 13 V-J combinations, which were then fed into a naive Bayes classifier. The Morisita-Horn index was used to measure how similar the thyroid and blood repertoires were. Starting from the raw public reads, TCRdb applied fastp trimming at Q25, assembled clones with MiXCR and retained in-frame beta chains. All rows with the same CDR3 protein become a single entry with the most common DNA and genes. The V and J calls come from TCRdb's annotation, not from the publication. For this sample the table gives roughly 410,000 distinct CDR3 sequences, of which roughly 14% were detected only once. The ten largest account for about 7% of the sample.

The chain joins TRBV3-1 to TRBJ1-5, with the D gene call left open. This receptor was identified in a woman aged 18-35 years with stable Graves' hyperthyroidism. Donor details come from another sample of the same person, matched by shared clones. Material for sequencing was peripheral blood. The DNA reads TGTGCCAGCAGCCAAGATCAACGGGGATCCCACACATTGCATCAGCCCCAGCATTTT. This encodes CASSQDQRGSHTLHQPQHF.